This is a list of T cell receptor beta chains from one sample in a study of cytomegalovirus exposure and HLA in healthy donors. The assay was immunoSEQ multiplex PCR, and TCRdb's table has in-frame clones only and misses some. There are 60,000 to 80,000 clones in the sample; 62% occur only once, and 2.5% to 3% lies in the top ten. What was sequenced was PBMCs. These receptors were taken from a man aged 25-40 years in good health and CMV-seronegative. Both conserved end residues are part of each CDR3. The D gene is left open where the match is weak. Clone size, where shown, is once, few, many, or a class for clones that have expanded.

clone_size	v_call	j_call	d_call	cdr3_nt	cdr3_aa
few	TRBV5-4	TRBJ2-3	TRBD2	TGTGCCAGCACACAACCGGGACTAGCGGCCACAGATACGCAGTATTTT	CASTQPGLAATDTQYF
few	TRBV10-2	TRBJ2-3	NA	TGCGCCAGCAGTGATGAACGGGAAGCCACAGATACGCAGTATTTT	CASSDEREATDTQYF
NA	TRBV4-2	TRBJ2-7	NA	TGTGCCAGCAAGGACAGGGAGGGCGAGCAGTACTTC	CASKDREGEQYF
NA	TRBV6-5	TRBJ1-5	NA	TGTGCCAGCACCCCGGGTAGCAATCAGCCCCAGCATTTT	CASTPGSNQPQHF
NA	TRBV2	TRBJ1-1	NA	TGTGCCAGCATTTTAGACAGTCCTGAAGCTTTCTTT	CASILDSPEAFF
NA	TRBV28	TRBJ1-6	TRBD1	TGTGCCAGCAGTGTCCGGGACAGTAATTCACCCCTCCACTTT	CASSVRDSNSPLHF
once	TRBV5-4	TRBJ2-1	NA	TGTGCCAGCAGCTACGGGAAATACAATGAGCAGTTCTTC	CASSYGKYNEQFF
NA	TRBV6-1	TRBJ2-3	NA	TGTGCCAGCAGTGAAGTTTGGGGTGGGGGGGCCGATACGCAGTATTTT	CASSEVWGGGADTQYF
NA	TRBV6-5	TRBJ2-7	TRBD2	TGTGCCAGCAGTTTTTCGCCGACTAGCACCGAGCAGTACTTC	CASSFSPTSTEQYF
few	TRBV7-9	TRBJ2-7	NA	TGTGCCAGCAGCCCGCGACAGGATTCCTACGAGCAGTACTTC	CASSPRQDSYEQYF
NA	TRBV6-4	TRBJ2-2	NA	TGTGCCAGCAGTCCCACACAGCCAGCGAACACCGGGGAGCTGTTTTTT	CASSPTQPANTGELFF
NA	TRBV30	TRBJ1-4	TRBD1	TGTGCCTGGAGCCTACAGGGGGCAAGGGAAAAACTGTTTTTT	CAWSLQGAREKLFF
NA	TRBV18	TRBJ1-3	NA	TGTGCCAGCTCTCCTTCGGGGTACGGAAACACCATATATTTT	CASSPSGYGNTIYF
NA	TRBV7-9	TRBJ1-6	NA	TGTGCCAGCAGCAATGGCGCGGGGTTCTATAATTCACCCCTCCACTTT	CASSNGAGFYNSPLHF
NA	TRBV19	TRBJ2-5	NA	TGTGCCAGTAGTAGGCGGGATTACCAAGAGACCCAGTACTTC	CASSRRDYQETQYF
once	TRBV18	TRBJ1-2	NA	TGTGCCAGCTCACCGGCTTCGACTAACTATGGCTACACCTTC	CASSPASTNYGYTF
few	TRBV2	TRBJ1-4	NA	TGTGCCAGCAGGTTGGACAGTTCAACTAATGAAAAACTGTTTTTT	CASRLDSSTNEKLFF
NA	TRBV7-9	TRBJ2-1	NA	TGTGCCAGCAGCTTAGCGCGTAATGAGCAGTTCTTC	CASSLARNEQFF
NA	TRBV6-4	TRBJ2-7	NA	TGTGCCAGCAGACGACTGAATCGATTCTCCTACGAGCAGTACTTC	CASRRLNRFSYEQYF
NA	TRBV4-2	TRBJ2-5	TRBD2	TGTGCCAGCAGCCCTCCCGGACTAGCGGGGGGAGAAGAGACCCAGTACTTC	CASSPPGLAGGEETQYF
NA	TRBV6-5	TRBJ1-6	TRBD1	TGTGCCAGCAGTTACACCCGACAGGGGGATTCACCCCTCCACTTT	CASSYTRQGDSPLHF
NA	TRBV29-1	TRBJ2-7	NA	TGCAGCGCAACGACTTGGAGTTCCGACGAGCAGTACTTC	CSATTWSSDEQYF
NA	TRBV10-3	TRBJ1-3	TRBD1	TGTGCCATCAGAAGGGACAGCTCTGGAAACACCATATATTTT	CAIRRDSSGNTIYF
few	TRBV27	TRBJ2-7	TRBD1	TGTGCCAGCAGTTTAGGGACAGCGTACGAGCAGTACTTC	CASSLGTAYEQYF
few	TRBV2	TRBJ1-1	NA	TGTGCCAGCATAGGGCAGGGCCCTGAAGCTTTCTTT	CASIGQGPEAFF
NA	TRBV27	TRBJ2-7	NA	TGTGCCAGCAGTTTATTGGTGGGCAGGGTTCACGAGCAGTACTTC	CASSLLVGRVHEQYF
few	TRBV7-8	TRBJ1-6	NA	TGTGCCAGCAGCTCCCTTGGGACAAGCGGTAATTCACCCCTCCACTTT	CASSSLGTSGNSPLHF
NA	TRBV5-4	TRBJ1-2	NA	TGTGCCAGCAGCTTGGGGGCCCTTAACAGGGTTAACTATGGCTACACCTTC	CASSLGALNRVNYGYTF
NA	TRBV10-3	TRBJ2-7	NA	TGTGCCATCAGGGAGGACACCTCCTACGAGCAGTACTTC	CAIREDTSYEQYF
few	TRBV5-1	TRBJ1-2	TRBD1	TGCGCCAGCAGCATTGGACAGGGGGCCGGTGGCTACACCTTC	CASSIGQGAGGYTF
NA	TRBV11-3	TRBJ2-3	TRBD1	TGTGCCAGCAGCACAGGACAGGGGTTAGATACGCAGTATTTT	CASSTGQGLDTQYF
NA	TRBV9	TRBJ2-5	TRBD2	TGTGCCAGCAGCTCCCGAGGAGCGGGGGGGCCGGAGACCCAGTACTTC	CASSSRGAGGPETQYF
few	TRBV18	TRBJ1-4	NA	TGTGCCAGCTCACCACGGGAGGAGAAACTGTTTTTT	CASSPREEKLFF
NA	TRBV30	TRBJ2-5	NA	TGTGCCTGGAGTGTCGGTGGCCAAGAGACCCAGTACTTC	CAWSVGGQETQYF
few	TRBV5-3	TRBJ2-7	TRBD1	TGTGCCAGAAGCCTCGGACAGGGCCAGTACGAGCAGTACTTC	CARSLGQGQYEQYF
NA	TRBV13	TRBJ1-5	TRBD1	TGTGCCAGCAGCTTGGGACAGGGGGTCCTCCTCAATCAGCCCCAGCATTTT	CASSLGQGVLLNQPQHF
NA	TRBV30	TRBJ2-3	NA	TGTGCCTGGAGTGGCCAAAACAGGGTCACAGATACGCAGTATTTT	CAWSGQNRVTDTQYF
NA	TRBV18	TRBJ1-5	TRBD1	TGTGCCAGCTCCGGACAGGGGGATCAGCCCCAGCATTTT	CASSGQGDQPQHF
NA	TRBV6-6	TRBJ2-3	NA	TGTGCCAGCAGTTATCAGACAGGCAGCACAGATACGCAGTATTTT	CASSYQTGSTDTQYF